The T cell receptor beta chain under discussion was sequenced for a study of T cell responses to AZD1222 COVID-19 vaccine. Regarding the study as a whole: A mostly white British donor set with more females was recruited, and clonal diversity was possibly underestimated. Only six or seven AZD1222 recipients were seropositive at baseline.

The assay was immunoSEQ multiplex PCR, and TCRdb's table has in-frame clones only and misses some. The sample includes around 88,000 clones, around 88% seen only once; the top ten take 10%. For this clone: Its antigen is still unknown.

V gave up 0 bases and J gave up 2 bases, with 10 bases separating them. Looked up from germline, CDR1 is LGHNA and CDR2 is YNFKEQ. The CDR3 has 15 amino acids. This specimen consisted of peripheral blood, obtained on day 0 of MenACWY control vaccination. This receptor was taken from an adult in good health. The chain couples TRBV4-2 to TRBJ1-1, with D perhaps TRBD1 (6 bases). This CDR3 is CASSQEGAGNTEAFF. CDR3 DNA: TGTGCCAGCAGCCAAGAGGGGGCGGGTAACACTGAAGCTTTCTTT.